This is a list of T cell receptor beta chains from one sample in a study of T-cell memory formation after mild COVID-19. TCRdb passed the 5' RACE reads through MiXCR, listing each CDR3 protein once. The sample records some 210,000 distinct CDR3 sequences, roughly a tenth being singletons. What was sequenced was PBMCs or a T cell subset sorted from them (not recorded which). All receptors derive from a man between 18 and 35 years old who had mild COVID-19 (a few samples of this study predate the infection). Cell type and time point are not known. CDR3s include the opening cysteine and the closing phenylalanine or tryptophan. Clone size is shown for a subset of rows, as once, few, many or a class of expanded clone.

size	V	J	CDR3
many	TRBV7-2	TRBJ2-1	CASSLNSGAYNEQFF
once	TRBV4-2	TRBJ2-3	CASSPERLDTQYF
.	TRBV7-9	TRBJ2-1	CASSWDEGLAGLFF
.	TRBV18	TRBJ2-2	CASAQLTGELFF
few	TRBV18	TRBJ1-1	CASSESRNTEAFF
many	TRBV7-9	TRBJ1-4	CASSWSSTNEKLFF
many	TRBV30	TRBJ1-1	CAWSVTSRLGTEAFF
few	TRBV7-9	TRBJ2-5	CASSLRGGLAYQETQYF
.	TRBV10-3	TRBJ2-1	CAIKVGISEWDEQFF
.	TRBV6-5	TRBJ1-1	CASSLLARQLNTEAFF
few	TRBV6-5	TRBJ1-1	CASSYMRNTEAFF
.	TRBV4-1	TRBJ1-5	CASSQSGTVGDQPQHF
.	TRBV6-2/TRBV6-3	TRBJ2-7	CASSYDDSGGYEQYF
many	TRBV28	TRBJ1-1	CASSLLHTGDTEAFF
.	TRBV9	TRBJ2-1	CASSVQGQGEQFF
.	TRBV7-2	TRBJ2-4	CASSFEGNIQYF
.	TRBV20-1	TRBJ2-2	CSAIRDTDTGELFF
few	TRBV11-2	TRBJ1-1	CASSGDRNTEAFF
few	TRBV9	TRBJ2-1	CASSTSGSASQFF
.	TRBV18	TRBJ1-1	CASSPMDMNTEAFF
.	TRBV7-7	TRBJ1-1	CASSSRAVTEAFF
.	TRBV6-4	TRBJ2-3	CASSDSGSTDTQYF